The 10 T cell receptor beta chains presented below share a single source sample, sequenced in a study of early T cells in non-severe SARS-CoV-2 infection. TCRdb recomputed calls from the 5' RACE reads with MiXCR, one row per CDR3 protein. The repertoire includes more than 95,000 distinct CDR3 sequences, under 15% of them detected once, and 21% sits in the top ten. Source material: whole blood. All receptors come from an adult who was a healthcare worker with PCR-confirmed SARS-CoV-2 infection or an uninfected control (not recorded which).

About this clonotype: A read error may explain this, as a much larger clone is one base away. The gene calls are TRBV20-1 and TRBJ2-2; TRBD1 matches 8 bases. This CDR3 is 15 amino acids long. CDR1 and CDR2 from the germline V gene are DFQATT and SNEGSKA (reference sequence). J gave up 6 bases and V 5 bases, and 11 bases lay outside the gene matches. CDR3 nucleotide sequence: TGCAGTGCTCACACCGGACAGGGCGATTCCGGGGAGCTGTTTTTT. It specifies CSAHTGQGDSGELFF.

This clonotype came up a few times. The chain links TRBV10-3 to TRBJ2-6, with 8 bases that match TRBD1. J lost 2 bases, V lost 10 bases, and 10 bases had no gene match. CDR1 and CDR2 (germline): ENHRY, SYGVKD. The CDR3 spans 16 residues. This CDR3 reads CATSTGEEAGANVLTF. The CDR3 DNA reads TGTGCCACTTCGACAGGGGAAGAGGCTGGGGCCAACGTCCTGACTTTC.

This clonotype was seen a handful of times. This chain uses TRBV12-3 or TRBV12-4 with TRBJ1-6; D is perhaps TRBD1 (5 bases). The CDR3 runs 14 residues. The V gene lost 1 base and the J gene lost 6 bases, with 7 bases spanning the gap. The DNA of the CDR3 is TGTGCCAGCAGTTTAGAGGGGCGTAATTCACCCCTCCACTTT. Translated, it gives CASSLEGRNSPLHF.

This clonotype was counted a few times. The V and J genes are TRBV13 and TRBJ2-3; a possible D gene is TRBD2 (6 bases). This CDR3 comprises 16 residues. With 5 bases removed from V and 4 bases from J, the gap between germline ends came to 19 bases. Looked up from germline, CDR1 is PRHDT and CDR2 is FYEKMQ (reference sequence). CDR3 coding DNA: TGTGCCAGCAGCAACCGACTAGTTTCCCCCGCAGATACGCAGTATTTT. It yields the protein CASSNRLVSPADTQYF.

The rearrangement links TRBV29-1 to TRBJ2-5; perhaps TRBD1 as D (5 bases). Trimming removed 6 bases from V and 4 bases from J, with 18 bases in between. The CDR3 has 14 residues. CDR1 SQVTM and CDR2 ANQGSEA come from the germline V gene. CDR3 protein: CSVKGHLQGETQYF. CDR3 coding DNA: TGCAGCGTCAAGGGGCACCTCCAAGGAGAGACCCAGTACTTC.

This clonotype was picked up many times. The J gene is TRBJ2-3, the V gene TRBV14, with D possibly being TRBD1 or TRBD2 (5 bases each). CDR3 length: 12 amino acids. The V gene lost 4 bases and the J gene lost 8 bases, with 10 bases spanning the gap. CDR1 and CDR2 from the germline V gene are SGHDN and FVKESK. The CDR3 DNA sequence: TGTGCCAGCAGCCCCTGGGGGAGTACGCAGTATTTT. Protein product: CASSPWGSTQYF.

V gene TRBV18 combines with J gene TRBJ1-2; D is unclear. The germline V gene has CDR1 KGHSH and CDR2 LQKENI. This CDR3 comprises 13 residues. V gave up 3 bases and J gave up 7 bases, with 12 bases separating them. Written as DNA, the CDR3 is TGTGCCAGCTCACCGGGAGGAGAGACTGGCTACACCTTC. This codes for CASSPGGETGYTF.

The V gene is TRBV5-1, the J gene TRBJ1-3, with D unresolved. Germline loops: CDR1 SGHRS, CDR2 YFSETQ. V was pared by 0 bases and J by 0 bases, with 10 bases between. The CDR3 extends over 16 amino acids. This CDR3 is CASSLAVGSSGNTIYF. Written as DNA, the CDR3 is TGCGCCAGCAGCTTGGCCGTTGGTAGCTCTGGAAACACCATATATTTT. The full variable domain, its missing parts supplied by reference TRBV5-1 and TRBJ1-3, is KAGVTQTPRYLIKTRGQQVTLSCSPISGHRSVSWYQQTPGQGLQFLFEYFSETQRNKGNFPGRFSGRQFSNSRSEMNVSTLELGDSALYLCASSLAVGSSGNTIYFGEGSWLTVV.

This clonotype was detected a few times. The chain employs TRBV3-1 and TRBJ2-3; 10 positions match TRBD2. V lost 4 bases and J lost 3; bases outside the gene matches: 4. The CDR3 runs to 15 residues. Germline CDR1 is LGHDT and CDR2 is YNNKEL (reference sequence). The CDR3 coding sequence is TGTGCCAGCAGCCGTAATAGCGGGGGGACAGATACGCAGTATTTT. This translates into CASSRNSGGTDTQYF.

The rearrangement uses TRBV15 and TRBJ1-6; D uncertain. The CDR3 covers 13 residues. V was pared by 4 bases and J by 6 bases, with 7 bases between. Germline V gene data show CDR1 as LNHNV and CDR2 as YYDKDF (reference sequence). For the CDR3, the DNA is TGTGCCACCAGCATCAGAGCTAATTCACCCCTCCACTTT. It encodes CATSIRANSPLHF. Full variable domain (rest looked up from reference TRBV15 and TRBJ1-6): DAMVIQNPRYQVTQFGKPVTLSCSQTLNHNVMYWYQQKSSQAPKLLFHYYDKDFNNEADTPDNFQSRRPNTSFCFLDIRSPGLGDTAMYLCATSIRANSPLHFGNGTRLTVT.